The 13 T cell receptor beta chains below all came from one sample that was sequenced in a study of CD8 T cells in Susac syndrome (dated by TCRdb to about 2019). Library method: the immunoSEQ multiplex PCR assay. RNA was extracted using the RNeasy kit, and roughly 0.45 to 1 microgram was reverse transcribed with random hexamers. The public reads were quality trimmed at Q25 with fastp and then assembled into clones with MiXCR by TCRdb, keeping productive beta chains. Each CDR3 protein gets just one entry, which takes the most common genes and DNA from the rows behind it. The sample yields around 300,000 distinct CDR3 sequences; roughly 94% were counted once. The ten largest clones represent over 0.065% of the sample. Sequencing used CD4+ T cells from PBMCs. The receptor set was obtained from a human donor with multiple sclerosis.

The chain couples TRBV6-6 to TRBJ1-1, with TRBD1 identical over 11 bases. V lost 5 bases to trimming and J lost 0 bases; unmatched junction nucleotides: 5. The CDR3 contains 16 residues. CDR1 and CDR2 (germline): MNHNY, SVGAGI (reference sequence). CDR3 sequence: CASSRGDRGMNTEAFF. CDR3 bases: TGTGCCAGCAGTCGGGGGGACAGGGGGATGAACACTGAAGCTTTCTTT.

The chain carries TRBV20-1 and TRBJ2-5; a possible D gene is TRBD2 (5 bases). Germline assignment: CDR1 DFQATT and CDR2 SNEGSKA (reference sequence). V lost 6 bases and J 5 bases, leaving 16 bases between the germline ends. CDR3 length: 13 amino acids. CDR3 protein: CSASGMGVETQYF. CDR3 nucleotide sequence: TGCAGTGCCAGCGGAATGGGCGTGGAGACCCAGTACTTC.

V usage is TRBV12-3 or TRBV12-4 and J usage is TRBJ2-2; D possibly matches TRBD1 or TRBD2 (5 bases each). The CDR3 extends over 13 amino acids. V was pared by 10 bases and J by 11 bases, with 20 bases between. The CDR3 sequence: CAISGQAEGELFF. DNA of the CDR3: TGTGCCATCTCCGGACAAGCCGAGGGTGAGCTGTTTTTT.

The CDR3 reads CSAQSGPQNIQYF. The CDR3 coding sequence is TGCAGTGCTCAGAGCGGGCCTCAAAACATTCAGTACTTC. J is TRBJ2-4 and V is TRBV20-1; D may be TRBD2 (6 bases). The V end was cut by 5 bases, the J end by 5 bases, with 13 bases between. Per the germline V gene, CDR1 is DFQATT and CDR2 is SNEGSKA (reference sequence). The CDR3 covers 13 residues.

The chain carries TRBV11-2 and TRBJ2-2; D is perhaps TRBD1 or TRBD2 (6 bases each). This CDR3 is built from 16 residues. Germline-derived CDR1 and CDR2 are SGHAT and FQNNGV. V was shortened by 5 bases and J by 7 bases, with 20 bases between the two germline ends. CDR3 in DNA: TGTGCCAGCAGCCTCTCCGGACAGACGCGGGACGGGGAGCTGTTTTTT. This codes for CASSLSGQTRDGELFF.

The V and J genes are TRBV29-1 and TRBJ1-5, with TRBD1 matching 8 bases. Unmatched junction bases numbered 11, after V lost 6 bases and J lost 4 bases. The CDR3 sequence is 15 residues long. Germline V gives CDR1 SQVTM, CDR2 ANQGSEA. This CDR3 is CSVAQGASGNQPQHF. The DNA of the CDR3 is TGCAGCGTGGCGCAGGGGGCCTCCGGAAATCAGCCCCAGCATTTT.

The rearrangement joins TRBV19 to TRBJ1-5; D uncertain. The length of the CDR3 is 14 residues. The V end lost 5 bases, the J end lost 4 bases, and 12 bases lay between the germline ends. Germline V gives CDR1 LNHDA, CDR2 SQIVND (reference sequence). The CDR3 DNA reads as TGTGCCAGTAGTCCCGGCTGGGGAAATCAGCCCCAGCATTTT. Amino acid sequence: CASSPGWGNQPQHF.

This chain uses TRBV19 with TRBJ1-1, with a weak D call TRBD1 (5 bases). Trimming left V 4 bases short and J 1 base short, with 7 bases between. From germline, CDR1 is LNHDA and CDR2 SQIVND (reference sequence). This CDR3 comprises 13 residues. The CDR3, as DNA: TGTGCCAGTAGTACCGGGACGAACACTGAAGCTTTCTTT. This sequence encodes CASSTGTNTEAFF.

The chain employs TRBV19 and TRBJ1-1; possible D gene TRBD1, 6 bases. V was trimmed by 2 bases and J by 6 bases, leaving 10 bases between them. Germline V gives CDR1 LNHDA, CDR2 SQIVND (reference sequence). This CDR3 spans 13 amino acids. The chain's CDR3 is CASSITGLAEAFF. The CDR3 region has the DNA TGTGCCAGTAGTATAACAGGGTTGGCTGAAGCTTTCTTT. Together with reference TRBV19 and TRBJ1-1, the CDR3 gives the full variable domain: DGGITQSPKYLFRKEGQNVTLSCEQNLNHDAMYWYRQDPGQGLRLIYYSQIVNDFQKGDIAEGYSVSREKKESFPLTVTSAQKNPTAFYLCASSITGLAEAFFGQGTRLTVV.

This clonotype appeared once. CDR3 nucleotide sequence: TGCAGCCTGAGAGACAAGGGGAGCACAGATACGCAGTATTTT. Translating it yields CSLRDKGSTDTQYF. The V gene is TRBV20-1, the J gene TRBJ2-3; TRBD1 is a possible D gene (5 bases). Germline V gene data show CDR1 as DFQATT and CDR2 as SNEGSKA (reference sequence). The CDR3 runs 14 residues.

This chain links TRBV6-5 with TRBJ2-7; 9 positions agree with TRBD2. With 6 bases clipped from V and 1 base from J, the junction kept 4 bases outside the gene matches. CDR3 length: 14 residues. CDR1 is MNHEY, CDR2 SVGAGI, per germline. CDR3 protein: CASSRTSVSYEQYF. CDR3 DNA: TGTGCCAGCAGCCGGACTAGCGTATCCTACGAGCAGTACTTC.

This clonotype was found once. The CDR3, as DNA: TGTGCCAGCAGCTTTAAGGAGGGGAACACCGGGGAGCTGTTTTTT. Protein product: CASSFKEGNTGELFF. V usage is TRBV5-8 and J usage is TRBJ2-2; TRBD2 might be the D (6 bases). V was pared by 2 bases and J by 1 base, with 9 bases between. The CDR3 sequence is 15 residues long. CDR1 SGHTS and CDR2 YDEGEE come from the germline V gene.

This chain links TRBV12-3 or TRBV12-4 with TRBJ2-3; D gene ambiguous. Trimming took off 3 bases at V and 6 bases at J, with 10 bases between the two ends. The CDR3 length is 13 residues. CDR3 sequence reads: CASSLGSEDTQYF. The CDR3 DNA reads TGTGCCAGCAGTTTGGGCTCTGAGGATACGCAGTATTTT.